In this sample, the clone carrying this TCR beta chain turned up once. The CDR3 has 16 residues. Trimming at V came to 4 bases and at J to 0 bases, leaving 7 bases not matched to a gene. CDR1 is SGHNT and CDR2 is YYREEE in the germline V gene (reference sequence). Measured with immunoSEQ multiplex PCR; TCRdb has only the in-frame clones, and not every one. The data contain under 45,000 clones, approximately 73% of them singletons. The record originates from a study of blood T cell repertoires in COVID-19. Study background: The study drew acute and convalescent COVID-19 samples from the United States, Italy and Spain. PBMCs, B-cell-depleted T cells, or T cells were the source of the cDNA or gDNA that made up the material.

The gene calls are TRBV5-4 and TRBJ2-3; 8 nucleotides agree with TRBD2. Material for sequencing was peripheral blood. The clonotype was recovered from a man older than 75 with acute or convalescent COVID-19. CDR3 protein: CASSAERLASTDTQYF. DNA for the CDR3: TGTGCCAGCAGCGCGGAAAGACTAGCGAGCACAGATACGCAGTATTTT.